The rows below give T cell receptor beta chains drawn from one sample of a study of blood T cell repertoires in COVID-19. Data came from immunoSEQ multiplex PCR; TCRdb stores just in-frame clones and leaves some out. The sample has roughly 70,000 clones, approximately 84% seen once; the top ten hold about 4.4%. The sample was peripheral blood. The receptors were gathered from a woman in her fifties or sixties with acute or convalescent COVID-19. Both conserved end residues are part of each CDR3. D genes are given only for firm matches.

CDR3: CASSYSLRSQGNYGYTF; J: TRBJ1-2; D: TRBD1; V: TRBV6-2/TRBV6-3
CDR3: CAISGDYVYEQFF; J: TRBJ2-1; D: TRBD2; V: TRBV10-3
CDR3: CATSRLRLSTDTQYF; J: TRBJ2-3; D: .; V: TRBV15
CDR3: CASSPRNPTSGKETQYF; J: TRBJ2-5; D: TRBD2; V: TRBV7-6
CDR3: CASSVAQGVHEQFF; J: TRBJ2-1; D: TRBD1; V: TRBV9
CDR3: CARKDSGGPSSYNEQFF; J: TRBJ2-1; D: TRBD2; V: TRBV5-3
CDR3: CASSSRQGAGTGELFF; J: TRBJ2-2; D: TRBD1; V: TRBV19
CDR3: CASSYTSTSSYEQYF; J: TRBJ2-7; D: .; V: TRBV6-2/TRBV6-3
CDR3: CASSRTRGTGGFGEKLFF; J: TRBJ1-4; D: TRBD1; V: TRBV5-4
CDR3: CASSLGLAGSNEQFF; J: TRBJ2-1; D: TRBD2; V: TRBV7-3
CDR3: CASSFGGGTYNEQFF; J: TRBJ2-1; D: TRBD2; V: TRBV11-1
CDR3: CASSQGTSGGAADTQYF; J: TRBJ2-3; D: TRBD2; V: TRBV3-1/TRBV3-2
CDR3: CASSIDRNQPQHF; J: TRBJ1-5; D: .; V: TRBV7-2
CDR3: CASSTGTGDQPQHF; J: TRBJ1-5; D: TRBD1; V: TRBV19
CDR3: CASSYRGLNTEAFF; J: TRBJ1-1; D: TRBD1; V: TRBV2
CDR3: CASRIGLVLGETQYF; J: TRBJ2-5; D: .; V: TRBV7-9
CDR3: CASSPTLKVSRAFF; J: TRBJ1-1; D: .; V: TRBV7-2
CDR3: CASSHIIGGLETQYF; J: TRBJ2-5; D: .; V: TRBV5-4
CDR3: CASSNRDRGNRTEAFF; J: TRBJ1-1; D: TRBD1; V: TRBV5-1
CDR3: CASTFGQTEVSYTF; J: TRBJ1-2; D: .; V: TRBV7-9
CDR3: CASTGGAGDSPLHF; J: TRBJ1-6; D: .; V: TRBV2
CDR3: CATSAGMNTEAFF; J: TRBJ1-1; D: .; V: TRBV24-1
CDR3: CASSAQPGQGNEQFF; J: TRBJ2-1; D: TRBD1; V: TRBV5-1
CDR3: CASSVTSGTGVSNTQYF; J: TRBJ2-3; D: TRBD1; V: TRBV9
CDR3: CASSLDRGQGGEAFF; J: TRBJ1-1; D: TRBD1; V: TRBV5-4
CDR3: CAWSDMSYEQYF; J: TRBJ2-7; D: .; V: TRBV30
CDR3: CASSGGDRFQTLGYTF; J: TRBJ1-2; D: TRBD1; V: TRBV5-4
CDR3: CASSKLRVVMNTEAFF; J: TRBJ1-1; D: .; V: TRBV14
CDR3: CASSRGTGDGYTF; J: TRBJ1-2; D: TRBD1; V: TRBV9
CDR3: CAGGTVNTGELFF; J: TRBJ2-2; D: TRBD1; V: TRBV7-9
CDR3: CASSIIRNTGELFF; J: TRBJ2-2; D: .; V: TRBV19
CDR3: CASSREGVTTDTQYF; J: TRBJ2-3; D: TRBD2; V: TRBV5-1
CDR3: CASSPGTARGGNTIYF; J: TRBJ1-3; D: TRBD1; V: TRBV5-4
CDR3: CASSIGGLPSSYNSPLHF; J: TRBJ1-6; D: .; V: TRBV19
CDR3: CAISESLGQGSTLSTNEKLFF; J: TRBJ1-4; D: TRBD1; V: TRBV10-3
CDR3: CASGTMGGPMFF; J: TRBJ1-4; D: .; V: TRBV19
CDR3: CASSVTQGSTEAFF; J: TRBJ1-1; D: TRBD1; V: TRBV9
CDR3: CASSIGITDTQYF; J: TRBJ2-3; D: .; V: TRBV19
CDR3: CAGRFEAGNTIYF; J: TRBJ1-3; D: .; V: TRBV10-3
CDR3: CAISEPGQGGQYF; J: TRBJ2-3; D: TRBD1; V: TRBV10-3
CDR3: CASSRGQGVLSGANVLTF; J: TRBJ2-6; D: TRBD1; V: TRBV7-2
CDR3: CASSRLGQADNEQFF; J: TRBJ2-1; D: TRBD1; V: TRBV4-2
CDR3: CASSIRGQSTPSSYEQYF; J: TRBJ2-7; D: TRBD1; V: TRBV5-4
CDR3: CASSPNNDLEAFF; J: TRBJ1-1; D: .; V: TRBV19
CDR3: CASSHGHRGGAQDTQYF; J: TRBJ2-3; D: TRBD2; V: TRBV3-1/TRBV3-2
CDR3: CASSSLAGGGSYEQYF; J: TRBJ2-7; D: TRBD2; V: TRBV11-2
CDR3: CASSEVPFRYTDTQYF; J: TRBJ2-3; D: .; V: TRBV10-2
CDR3: CATYRGGGNTIYF; J: TRBJ1-3; D: TRBD1; V: TRBV28
CDR3: CASSGTGGSNQPQHF; J: TRBJ1-5; D: TRBD1; V: TRBV7-8